Each of the 31 T cell receptor beta chains below was sequenced from the same sample in a study of identical twins. TCRdb analysed the 5' RACE reads with MiXCR anew, one entry per CDR3 protein. The sample consists of around 490,000 distinct CDR3 sequences, approximately 20% of them appearing once. These same records also appear under a second study, on yellow fever vaccine responses in identical twins.

Material for sequencing was CD4+ T cells sorted from blood. The receptors derive from a woman between 18 and 29 years old in good health.

A few counts support this clonotype. This chain links TRBV29-1 with TRBJ2-5, with D possibly called TRBD1 or TRBD2 (5 bases each). V was pared by 1 base and J by 5 bases, with 23 bases between. The CDR3 totals 17 residues. Germline V lookup: CDR1 SQVTM, CDR2 ANQGSEA. CDR3 loop: CSVEGILGIGTRETQYF. CDR3 DNA: TGCAGCGTTGAAGGGATCTTGGGAATCGGGACCCGGGAGACCCAGTACTTC.

This chain connects TRBV12-3 or TRBV12-4 to TRBJ2-7, with TRBD2 identical over 10 bases. The V and J ends lost 6 bases and 7 bases, in that order; junction bases with no gene match: 9. This CDR3 comprises 14 residues. The CDR3: CASRPASGSGEQYF. The CDR3 DNA sequence: TGTGCCAGCAGGCCAGCTAGCGGGAGTGGGGAGCAGTACTTC.

This clonotype was detected only a few times. The chain joins TRBV20-1 to TRBJ2-7, with D possibly called TRBD1 or TRBD2 (5 bases each). The CDR3 length is 11 residues. V gave up 5 bases and J gave up 6 bases, with 11 bases separating them. The V gene's germline CDR1 is DFQATT and CDR2 SNEGSKA (reference sequence). CDR3 in DNA: TGCAGTGCTCCAAAGGGGAGCGAGCAGTACTTC. Translation gives CSAPKGSEQYF.

V usage is TRBV3-1 and J usage is TRBJ2-1, with 14 bases lining up with TRBD2. The CDR3 length is 18 residues. V shed 0 bases and J 6 bases; nucleotides not matched to a gene: 7. In germline, CDR1 is LGHDT, CDR2 YNNKEL (reference sequence). CDR3 coding DNA: TGTGCCAGCAGCCAAGAAGTTCAAGGACTAGCGGGGGGCAATGAGCAGTTCTTC. It encodes CASSQEVQGLAGGNEQFF.

J is TRBJ2-3 and V is TRBV10-3, with TRBD1 identical over 8 bases. The CDR3 consists of 14 residues. Germline V CDR1 and CDR2: ENHRY, SYGVKD. Unmatched junction bases numbered 14, after V lost 10 bases and J lost 8 bases. For the CDR3, the DNA is TGTGCCACCGTGGTGGACAGGGACATAGGTACGCAGTATTTT. It is translated as CATVVDRDIGTQYF.

This clonotype has just a few counts. This chain uses TRBV6-1 with TRBJ2-5, with D perhaps TRBD1 or TRBD2 (7 bases each). This CDR3 comprises 15 residues. Trimming left V 5 bases short and J 9 bases short, with 22 bases between. Germline loops: CDR1 MNHNS, CDR2 SASEGT. The CDR3 DNA is TGTGCCAGCAGTCAAGTCGGCAGGGGGGGACGGGCCCAGTACTTC. It codes for CASSQVGRGGRAQYF.

The chain recombines TRBV6-5 with TRBJ2-7; tentatively, D is TRBD2 (6 bases). Germline assignment: CDR1 MNHEY and CDR2 SVGAGI. This CDR3 contains 14 residues. Trimming left V 7 bases short and J 4 bases short, with 17 bases between. CDR3 sequence reads: CASISSSALYEQYF. Written as DNA, the CDR3 is TGTGCCAGCATTTCTTCTAGCGCATTATACGAGCAGTACTTC.

This sequence joins TRBV10-3 and TRBJ2-5; possible D gene TRBD1, 5 bases. Germline assignment: CDR1 ENHRY and CDR2 SYGVKD. CDR3 size: 17 residues. The V end lost 0 bases, the J end lost 1 base, and 15 bases lay between the germline ends. The CDR3 bases are TGTGCCATCAGTGAGTCGACTCTGGCAGGGCGCCAAGAGACCCAGTACTTC. Its protein is CAISESTLAGRQETQYF.

Here the CDR3 DNA reads TGCGCCAGCAGCTTAATATCAGGGGCCGGACGTAATGAGCAGTTCTTC. It specifies CASSLISGAGRNEQFF. This chain connects TRBV5-1 to TRBJ2-1, with a possible D match to TRBD1 (6 bases). Germline V lookup: CDR1 SGHRS, CDR2 YFSETQ. Trimming removed 2 bases at V and 7 bases at J, with 19 bases between. This CDR3 has 16 amino acids.

The chain uses TRBV29-1 and TRBJ2-3; 7 nucleotides align to TRBD1. The CDR3 covers 13 residues. Per germline, CDR1 SQVTM and CDR2 ANQGSEA. Losses at the gene ends were 4 bases for V and 0 bases for J; bases not matched to a gene: 1. The CDR3 DNA reads TGCAGCGTTGGGACAGGAAGCACAGATACGCAGTATTTT. Its translation is CSVGTGSTDTQYF.

The CDR3 DNA follows: TGTGCCACCAGTGATTTGATCCTACCGTACAATGAGCAGTTCTTC. Residues: CATSDLILPYNEQFF. The genes are TRBV24-1 and TRBJ2-1; the D is unclear. The CDR3 sequence is 15 residues long. Germline V gene data show CDR1 as KGHDR and CDR2 as SFDVKD. Trimming pared 0 bases from V and 4 bases from J, leaving 9 bases between.

The CDR3 region has the DNA TGTGCCAGCAGCGGCACCGGGACTTATAATGCCGAGCAGTTCTTC. Residues: CASSGTGTYNAEQFF. This sequence joins TRBV7-9 and TRBJ2-1; perhaps TRBD2 as D (6 bases). Germline CDR1 SEHNR, CDR2 FQNEAQ (reference sequence). The germline V and J ends were trimmed by 5 bases and 10 bases, with 21 bases remaining between them. The CDR3 has 15 residues.

V is TRBV24-1 and J is TRBJ2-3; 10 bases agree with TRBD2. The ends lost 3 bases at V and 1 base at J; junction bases unmatched: 3. Germline CDR1 and CDR2: KGHDR and SFDVKD. The CDR3 runs 16 residues. CDR3 nucleotide sequence: TGTGCCACCAGTGATCCCGGGACTAGCGGCACAGATACGCAGTATTTT. The encoded protein is CATSDPGTSGTDTQYF.

J is TRBJ2-7 and V is TRBV11-2; D is unclear. The germline V and J ends were trimmed by 1 base and 3 bases, with 7 bases remaining between them. The CDR3 runs 13 residues. Germline assignment: CDR1 SGHAT and CDR2 FQNNGV. The CDR3 nucleotides are TGTGCCAGCAGCTTAGTAGATAACTACGAGCAGTACTTC. This translates into CASSLVDNYEQYF.

This clonotype was counted ten times or more. The CDR3: CASSRIPNTGELFF. The CDR3 DNA sequence: TGTGCCAGCAGTCGGATACCGAACACCGGGGAGCTGTTTTTT. The chain has TRBV12-3 or TRBV12-4 and TRBJ2-2, with D hard to call. Trimming took off 5 bases at V and 0 bases at J, with 7 bases between the two ends. This CDR3 comprises 14 residues.

This clonotype showed up just a few times. A junction end diverges from the germline sequence, so it may reflect a read error. The chain uses TRBV10-3 and TRBJ2-1, with D perhaps TRBD1 or TRBD2 (5 bases each). The germline V gene has CDR1 ENHRY and CDR2 SYGVKD. This CDR3 comprises 11 residues. In DNA form, the CDR3 reads TGTGCCATCAGGGGACCCAATGAGCCGTTCTTC. Protein sequence: CAIRGPNEPFF.

This clonotype was found a few times. The rearrangement uses TRBV5-5 and TRBJ2-7; D gene unclear. Trimming shortened V by 4 bases and J by 6 bases, and 20 bases separated the two germline ends. CDR3 size: 15 residues. Looked up from germline, CDR1 is SGHKS and CDR2 is YYEKEE (reference sequence). The CDR3 DNA follows: TGTGCCAGCAGCCCCGGCCACGGACCCCGAGGCGAGCAGTACTTC. Amino acids: CASSPGHGPRGEQYF.

This clonotype was seen more than once but under ten times. The chain joins TRBV4-1 to TRBJ2-2, with D perhaps TRBD1 (7 bases). The V end lost 4 bases, the J end lost 5 bases, and 35 bases lay between the germline ends. The CDR3 has 22 amino acids. Looked up from germline, CDR1 is MGHRA and CDR2 is YSYEKL. The CDR3 sequence: CASSPFGGVRGRSEVGTGELFF. DNA of the CDR3: TGCGCCAGCAGCCCCTTCGGGGGAGTAAGGGGGCGAAGCGAGGTTGGGACCGGGGAGCTGTTTTTT.

This clonotype showed up just a few times. This sequence joins TRBV4-1 and TRBJ2-7; TRBD1 matches at 9 bases. CDR3 size: 17 residues. In germline, CDR1 is MGHRA, CDR2 YSYEKL. V lost 0 bases to trimming and J lost 3 bases; unmatched junction nucleotides: 9. DNA of the CDR3: TGCGCCAGCAGCCAAGAGGGGACAGGGAAGACGTTCTACGAGCAGTACTTC. Amino acids: CASSQEGTGKTFYEQYF.

The chain recombines TRBV7-9 with TRBJ2-2; 8 bases fit TRBD1. V trimming: 3 bases; J trimming: 6 bases; junction bases outside the gene matches: 6. The length of the CDR3 is 15 residues. The germline V gene encodes CDR1 SEHNR and CDR2 FQNEAQ (reference sequence). The CDR3 nucleotides are TGTGCCAGCAGCTTTGGGGACAGGCAGTCCGGGGAGCTGTTTTTT. Encoded protein: CASSFGDRQSGELFF.

This clonotype was observed a handful of times. This chain joins TRBV7-9 and TRBJ2-3, with no clear D. CDR3 size: 13 residues. Trimming cost V 0 bases and J 4 bases, with 5 bases left between them. The germline gives CDR1 SEHNR, CDR2 FQNEAQ (reference sequence). The CDR3 region is CASSLALPDTQYF. The DNA of the CDR3 is TGTGCCAGCAGCTTAGCGCTTCCAGATACGCAGTATTTT.

This clonotype was observed a handful of times. J is TRBJ2-3 and V is TRBV20-1, with a possible D match to TRBD1 (6 bases). This CDR3 comprises 15 residues. Germline V lookup: CDR1 DFQATT, CDR2 SNEGSKA (reference sequence). Trimming took 1 base from V and 5 from J, leaving 16 bases between them. CDR3 loop: CSARARGTTGDTQYF. The CDR3 DNA is TGCAGTGCTAGAGCGCGAGGGACAACAGGAGATACGCAGTATTTT.

J is TRBJ2-2 and V is TRBV9, with TRBD2 matching over 15 bases. CDR3 size: 15 residues. V was pared by 3 bases and J by 13 bases, with 7 bases of the junction left unmatched. Germline V gives CDR1 SGDLS, CDR2 YYNGEE. The CDR3: CASSALGLAGGVLFF. CDR3 nucleotides: TGTGCCAGCAGCGCACTGGGACTAGCGGGAGGTGTGCTGTTTTTT.

The V gene is TRBV9, the J gene TRBJ2-1, with 7 bases fitting TRBD2. CDR1 and CDR2 from the germline V gene are SGDLS and YYNGEE. CDR3 size: 16 residues. V was clipped by 0 bases and J by 5 bases; unmatched bases: 8. The CDR3 protein is CASSVGGAGRHNEQFF. In DNA, the CDR3 is TGTGCCAGCAGCGTAGGGGGAGCGGGACGCCACAATGAGCAGTTCTTC.

The J gene is TRBJ1-1, the V gene TRBV6-1; D gene uncertain. CDR1 is MNHNS and CDR2 is SASEGT in the germline V gene. The germline V and J ends were trimmed by 6 bases and 5 bases, with 13 bases remaining between them. This CDR3 has 13 residues. The CDR3 spells CASSNDLGTEAFF. CDR3 nucleotides: TGTGCCAGCAGCAACGACCTGGGGACTGAAGCTTTCTTT.

This clonotype was detected only a few times. This chain joins TRBV12-3 or TRBV12-4 and TRBJ1-2; D might be TRBD1 (6 bases). The V end was cut by 5 bases, the J end by 4 bases, with 14 bases between. This CDR3 has 14 amino acids. The CDR3 sequence: CASSPRGGTYGYTF. The CDR3 DNA reads TGTGCCAGCAGTCCCCGAGGGGGAACCTATGGCTACACCTTC.

This clonotype was counted a few times. The V call is TRBV6-2 or TRBV6-3, the J call TRBJ2-7, with D unresolved. The CDR3 is made up of 12 amino acids. Trimming removed 8 bases at V and 0 bases at J, with 8 bases between. Germline CDR1 reads MNHEY; CDR2 reads SVGEGT. The CDR3 sequence: CASSPSSYEQYV. CDR3 nucleotides: TGTGCCAGCTCCCCTTCCTCCTACGAGCAGTACGTC.

This clonotype was observed a handful of times. The chain combines TRBV20-1 with TRBJ2-7; TRBD2 aligns across 7 bases. V lost 0 bases to trimming and J lost 2 bases; unmatched junction nucleotides: 4. Germline CDR1 reads DFQATT; CDR2 reads SNEGSKA (reference sequence). CDR3 length: 14 residues. Here the CDR3 reads CSARDRLAAYEQYF. The CDR3 DNA is TGCAGTGCTAGAGACCGACTAGCAGCCTACGAGCAGTACTTC.

CDR3 nucleotides: TGTGCCAGCAGTTGGGGGTCAGGGCCCTCCTACGAGCAGTACTTC. Amino acids: CASSWGSGPSYEQYF. The chain is built from TRBV7-3 and TRBJ2-7; D may be TRBD1 or TRBD2 (5 bases each). CDR1 is SGHTA, CDR2 FQGTGA, per germline. This CDR3 is built from 15 residues. Trimming cost V 6 bases and J 0 bases, with 15 bases left between them.

The rearrangement joins TRBV25-1 to TRBJ2-7; 7 positions agree with TRBD1. The CDR3 runs to 14 residues. The germline gives CDR1 MGHDK, CDR2 SYGVNS. Unmatched junction bases numbered 7, after V lost 6 bases and J lost 2 bases. This chain's CDR3 is CASSLTGTAYEQYF. The CDR3 nucleotides are TGTGCCAGCAGCCTAACCGGGACAGCCTACGAGCAGTACTTC.

The genes are TRBV20-1 and TRBJ2-4; D may be TRBD1 (5 bases). Germline CDR1 DFQATT, CDR2 SNEGSKA (reference sequence). Trimming shortened V by 0 bases and J by 9 bases, and 9 bases separated the two germline ends. The CDR3 loop spans 12 amino acids. The CDR3 sequence: CSARDMGPIQYF. CDR3 coding DNA: TGCAGTGCTAGAGATATGGGGCCCATTCAGTACTTC.